This note documents a single TCR beta chain sequence. Unmatched junction bases numbered 2, after V lost 3 bases and J lost 2 bases. The germline CDR1 and CDR2 sequences are SNHLY and FYNNEI. The CDR3 totals 15 residues. Repertoires were generated with immunoSEQ multiplex PCR, while TCRdb's copy carries only in-frame clones and drops some. The sample lists more than 2,000,000 clones, 90% to 95% occurring once. This specimen comes from a study of shared clonotypes between healthy human individuals. Sequencing was performed on naive CD4+ T cells from PBMCs. Specified subset: CD45RA+ positively selected. This chain joins TRBV2 and TRBJ2-5, with 11 bases matching TRBD2. The receptor was derived from a man younger than 35 in good health. Some clones in this sample may be carry-over from other donors' samples. CDR3: CASSEGLAEQETQYF. In nucleotides, the CDR3 is TGTGCCAGCAGTGAGGGACTAGCGGAACAAGAGACCCAGTACTTC.